The subject of this entry is one TCR beta chain. Its antigen is still unknown. Nothing much larger sits one base from this clone, and base qualities are not available. The library was prepared using 5' RACE. Instrument on record: NextSeq 500. To correct for sequencing error and PCR bias, the TCR library protocol tagged individual cDNA molecules with unique molecular identifiers. TCR alpha and beta chains were both sequenced, and the abundances of alpha and beta sequences in each sample were closely correlated with each other. As for the authors' bioinformatics: Decombinator V4 was used to perform V gene, J gene and CDR3 annotation of TCR sequences. Expanded TCRs were defined as changing significantly between any two time points under a Poisson model with p below 0.0001. TCR abundances were normalised to the total number of TCRs sequenced per sample and expressed as counts per million. TRAV1-2 paired with TRAJ12, TRAJ20 or TRAJ33 defined MAIT TCRs, while TRAV10 paired with TRAJ18 defined iNKT TCRs. VDJdb, accessed 1 November 2021, was searched for CMV, EBV and SARS-CoV-2 annotated TCRs, excluding TCRs annotated for multiple antigens. In TCRdb, the public reads were trimmed at Q25 with fastp and aligned with MiXCR, with productive beta chains retained. Each entry is one CDR3 protein sequence, shown with its most common DNA and genes. The V and J calls were not made by the authors but by TCRdb's processing. The sample table holds 30,000 to 35,000 distinct CDR3 sequences, of which about 5% were seen once. The ten largest clones take up around 10% of the sample.

The cysteine opens and the phenylalanine closes a CDR3 of 15 amino acids. Only the CDR3 part of the read is kept: 45 bases, read in frame from the first base. Per the germline V gene, SNHLY is the CDR1 and FYNNEI is the CDR2. The junction shows trimming of 4 bases on V and 3 bases on J, and the gene matches do not reach 7 bases of it. The study was a case-control design nested within a healthcare worker cohort in London, UK, with weekly nasopharyngeal swab PCR tests and blood sampling. Healthcare workers were enrolled in the week of the UK lockdown, from 23 to 31 March 2020, and were followed every week for up to roughly 16 weeks. This entry comes from a study of early T cells in non-severe SARS-CoV-2 infection (dated by TCRdb to the early 2020s). Looking at the study overall: Because TCR sequencing relied on bulk RNA taken from unsorted whole blood, pairing of alpha and beta chains was not possible. Study-level results and caveats: VDJdb matching was skewed toward anti-spike CD8 responses, so virus-specific expansions were likely underestimated and private and CD4 specificities were missed.

Recombination linked TRBV2 to TRBJ2-7; TRBD1 agrees with 9 junctional bases. This receptor was taken from an adult who was a healthcare worker with PCR-confirmed SARS-CoV-2 infection or an uninfected control (not recorded which). The sequenced sample consisted of whole blood. The DNA reads TGTGCCAGCAGTGGTGCAGGGGACAGGGTCTACGAGCAGTACTTC. Its protein product is CASSGAGDRVYEQYF.